The entry below describes one T cell receptor beta chain. This clone may be a read error of a much larger clone one base away. The SP2 primer and nested alpha and beta constant region primers amplified ligated cDNA in four rounds. Each CDR3 protein gets one entry after TCRdb re-called the UMI-ligation and nested PCR reads with MiXCR. The data contain about 26,000 distinct CDR3 sequences, under 6.5% of them seen just once; the ten biggest clones take up 7% to 9%. These data come from a study of naive and memory T cell subsets. This CDR3 contains 15 residues. V lost 5 bases and J lost 5, with 18 bases in between. CDR1 is SGHTA and CDR2 is FQGTGA in the germline V gene. The library had UMIs added by 3' ligation of an oligonucleotide to TCR cDNA. Reverse transcription used DNase-treated unsorted total RNA, aiming for roughly 1 to 1,100 ng.

This chain joins TRBV7-3 and TRBJ1-1, with a possible D match to TRBD1 (6 bases). Sample: blood. The TCR was taken from an adult in good health. The CDR3 DNA is TGTGCCAGCAGCCCCCAGGGGAGTTCGGGTACTGAAGCTTTCTTT. It translates to CASSPQGSSGTEAFF.